The next 15 T cell receptor beta chains were all read from a single sample in a study of cytomegalovirus exposure and HLA in healthy donors. Amplification used 60 Vbeta primers and 13 Jbeta primers. Sequencing was performed with immunoSEQ multiplex PCR; in TCRdb, only in-frame clones are kept and a portion is missing. The sample holds some 110,000 clones, around a tenth seen once. Sequenced sample: PBMCs. Source of these receptors: a man aged 25 to 40 in good health and CMV-seronegative.

This clone was counted a few times. V usage is TRBV4-1 and J usage is TRBJ2-7, with D unclear. The CDR3 is 11 amino acids. CDR1 and CDR2 from the germline V gene are MGHRA and YSYEKL. Trimming took 5 bases from V and 7 from J, leaving 9 bases between them. The CDR3 coding sequence is TGCGCCAGCAGCGACTTTTTGGAGCAGTACTTC. Its protein product is CASSDFLEQYF.

The chain employs TRBV18 and TRBJ1-1; D gene unclear. Germline V lookup: CDR1 KGHSH, CDR2 LQKENI. The length of the CDR3 is 17 residues. V lost 2 bases and J lost 1, with 17 bases in between. CDR3 in amino acids: CASSPTRVGPANTEAFF. CDR3 in DNA: TGTGCCAGCTCACCAACGAGGGTTGGACCCGCGAACACTGAAGCTTTCTTT.

The chain links TRBV5-1 to TRBJ2-2; TRBD2 matches at 11 bases. The CDR3 is made up of 15 amino acids. V gave up 3 bases and J gave up 3 bases; unmatched junction bases: 1. Germline CDR1 reads SGHRS; CDR2 reads YFSETQ. CDR3 DNA sequence: TGCGCCAGCAGCTGGGGACTAGCGGACACCGGGGAGCTGTTTTTT. As protein: CASSWGLADTGELFF.

This clone was recorded a few times. The DNA of the CDR3 is TGCAGCGTGGGGGACAGGGGGCTTGCCAAAAACATTCAGTACTTC. This codes for CSVGDRGLAKNIQYF. This chain links TRBV29-1 with TRBJ2-4; 12 nucleotides agree with TRBD1. CDR1 and CDR2 (germline): SQVTM, ANQGSEA. The CDR3 runs 15 residues. V lost 6 bases, J lost 1 base, and 4 bases stayed unmatched.

The table lists this clone with a few counts. The rearrangement uses TRBV18 and TRBJ1-5, with TRBD1 as a possible D gene (6 bases). V lost 6 bases to trimming and J lost 6 bases, with 15 bases between them. Looked up from germline, CDR1 is KGHSH and CDR2 is LQKENI. This CDR3 is 14 amino acids long. CDR3 coding DNA: TGTGCCAGCTCTACGCAGGGGTTCAGTCAGCCCCAGCATTTT. Its protein is CASSTQGFSQPQHF.

With respect to this clone: Other DNA sequences in the same sample also yield this CDR3. V gene TRBV2 combines with J gene TRBJ2-3; 7 bases map to TRBD1. The CDR3 is made up of 14 amino acids. CDR1 is SNHLY and CDR2 is FYNNEI in the germline V gene. V trimming: 4 bases; J trimming: 6 bases; junction bases outside the gene matches: 7. The CDR3 bases are TGTGCCAGCAGTGGAGGGGGCGTTACGGATACGCAGTATTTT. Its translation: CASSGGGVTDTQYF.

This clone appeared a few times. V and J are TRBV27 and TRBJ2-3, with D uncertain. The germline gives CDR1 MNHEY, CDR2 SMNVEV (reference sequence). The V end was cut by 8 bases, the J end by 1 base, with 19 bases between. This CDR3 is 16 amino acids long. The CDR3 protein is CASATLSAQGTDTQYF. The CDR3 coding sequence is TGTGCCAGCGCCACTCTTAGTGCTCAGGGCACAGATACGCAGTATTTT.

Here the CDR3 DNA reads TGTGCCTGGAGTTATCCCGGGTCTAATGAAAAACTGTTTTTT. Residues: CAWSYPGSNEKLFF. V and J are TRBV30 and TRBJ1-4; D is unresolved. This CDR3 comprises 14 residues. Germline CDR1 reads GTSNPN; CDR2 reads SVGIG (reference sequence). V was clipped by 2 bases and J by 3 bases, with 10 bases between them.

This clone came up a few times. The CDR3 sequence is CASSLRGLNNEQFF. The CDR3 nucleotides read TGTGCCAGCAGCTTAAGAGGCCTGAACAATGAGCAGTTCTTC. This rearrangement joins TRBV13 to TRBJ2-1; D not resolved. Germline V gives CDR1 PRHDT, CDR2 FYEKMQ (reference sequence). Trimming left V 2 bases short and J 5 bases short, with 10 bases between. The CDR3 has 14 residues.

This clone was counted between two and nine times. The chain uses TRBV28 and TRBJ1-2, with D maybe TRBD1 (6 bases). Germline CDR1 is MDHEN and CDR2 is SYDVKM. CDR3 length: 13 amino acids. Trimming left V 3 bases short and J 8 bases short, with 13 bases between. The CDR3 nucleotides read TGTGCCAGCAGTTTGGCGGGGGGCGGGGGCTACACCTTC. It specifies CASSLAGGGGYTF.

This chain connects TRBV11-2 to TRBJ2-1; TRBD2 might be the D (5 bases). Germline loops: CDR1 SGHAT, CDR2 FQNNGV. Deletions cut 0 bases from V and 0 bases from J, with 12 bases between. The CDR3 covers 17 residues. The CDR3 region is CASSLDGGSSSYNEQFF. The CDR3, as DNA: TGTGCCAGCAGCTTAGATGGAGGCAGTAGCTCCTACAATGAGCAGTTCTTC.

This clone showed up just a few times. This CDR3 reads CATSRDPNDFAKLFF. For the CDR3, the DNA is TGTGCCACCAGCAGAGATCCGAACGACTTCGCAAAACTGTTTTTT. The chain couples TRBV15 to TRBJ1-4, with D hard to call. The CDR3 has 15 amino acids. Germline CDR1 reads LNHNV; CDR2 reads YYDKDF (reference sequence). V lost 0 bases and J lost 10, with 15 bases in between.

This clone was picked up a small number of times. V is TRBV10-3 and J is TRBJ2-5; TRBD1 agrees at 9 bases. TRBJ2-7 matches the DNA end more closely, so the J call is doubtful. In germline, CDR1 is ENHRY, CDR2 SYGVKD. This CDR3 is 14 amino acids long. This CDR3 is CAISESDRGYEQYF. The CDR3 DNA follows: TGTGCCATCAGTGAGTCTGACAGGGGGTACGAGCAGTACTTC.

V is TRBV13 and J is TRBJ2-7, with a tentative D call TRBD2 (6 bases). V lost 7 bases, J lost 6 bases, and 19 bases lay in between. The CDR3 extends over 14 amino acids. Germline V gene data show CDR1 as PRHDT and CDR2 as FYEKMQ (reference sequence). CDR3 region: CASTSSRQGGEQYF. Here the CDR3 DNA reads TGTGCCAGCACCTCTAGCAGGCAGGGAGGCGAGCAGTACTTC.

This clone appeared a few times. The genes are TRBV19 and TRBJ2-2, with unresolved D. Germline CDR1 reads LNHDA; CDR2 reads SQIVND (reference sequence). The CDR3 extends over 14 amino acids. V was trimmed by 5 bases and J by 4 bases, leaving 11 bases between them. The CDR3 region is CASSDDRSTGELFF. CDR3 sequence (DNA): TGTGCCAGTAGTGATGATAGGAGCACCGGGGAGCTGTTTTTT.